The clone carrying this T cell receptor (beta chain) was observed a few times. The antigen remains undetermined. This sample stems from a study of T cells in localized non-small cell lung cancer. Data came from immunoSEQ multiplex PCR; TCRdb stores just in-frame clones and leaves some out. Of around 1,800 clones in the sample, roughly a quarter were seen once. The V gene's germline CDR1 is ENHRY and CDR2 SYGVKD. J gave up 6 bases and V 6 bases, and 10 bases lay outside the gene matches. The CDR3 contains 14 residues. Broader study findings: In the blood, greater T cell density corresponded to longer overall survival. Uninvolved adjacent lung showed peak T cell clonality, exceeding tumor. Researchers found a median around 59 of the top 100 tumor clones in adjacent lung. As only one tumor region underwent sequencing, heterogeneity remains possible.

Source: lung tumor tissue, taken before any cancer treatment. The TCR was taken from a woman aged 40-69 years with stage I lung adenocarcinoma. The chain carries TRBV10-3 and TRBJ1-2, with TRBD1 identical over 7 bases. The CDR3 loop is CAIRPDRTADGYTF. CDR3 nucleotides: TGTGCCATCAGGCCGGACAGGACAGCCGATGGCTACACCTTC.